The clone carrying this TCR beta chain was observed a single time. The sample belongs to a study of OX40 agonist ivuxolimab in advanced cancers. The data were produced by immunoSEQ multiplex PCR, yet TCRdb's version contains in-frame clones alone and is incomplete. The data show about 22,000 clones, roughly nine tenths seen once. Germline CDR1 reads SGHVS; CDR2 reads FNYEAQ. This CDR3 comprises 16 residues. V was pared by 5 bases and J by 7 bases, with 14 bases of the junction left unmatched. This receptor was identified in an adult with an advanced solid tumor such as melanoma, head and neck, liver or kidney cancer. Sample: CD4+ or CD8+ T cells sorted from blood, taken in a trial of the OX40 agonist ivuxolimab. This chain connects TRBV7-6 to TRBJ2-1, with 7 bases lining up with TRBD1. In DNA, the CDR3 is TGTGCCAGCAGCCCGCATACAGAGGGGGCCCGTAATGAGCAGTTCTTC. It yields the protein CASSPHTEGARNEQFF. The whole variable domain, remainder taken from reference TRBV7-6 and TRBJ2-1, is GAGVSQSPRYKVTKRGQDVALRCDPISGHVSLYWYRQALGQGPEFLTYFNYEAQQDKSGLPNDRFSAERPEGSISTLTIQRTEQRDSAMYRCASSPHTEGARNEQFFGPGTRLTVL.